The 10 T cell receptor beta chains below were found in one sample sequenced in a study of blood T cell repertoires in COVID-19. Assay: immunoSEQ multiplex PCR; the TCRdb copy retains only in-frame clones and omits some. Of 300,000 to 400,000 clones in the sample, 90% to 95% were seen once. The sequenced sample consisted of peripheral blood. These receptors originate from a woman between 18 and 30 years old who had recovered from COVID-19.

The gene calls are TRBV5-6 and TRBJ2-3; maybe TRBD1 (5 bases). CDR1 and CDR2 (germline): SGHDT, YYEEEE. The CDR3 spans 14 residues. V gave up 1 base and J gave up 2 bases, with 8 bases separating them. The CDR3 nucleotides read TGTGCCAGCAGCTTGTACAGGCTCACAGATACGCAGTATTTT. Protein sequence: CASSLYRLTDTQYF.

The chain joins TRBV5-4 to TRBJ2-1, with TRBD2 matching 10 bases. The CDR3 runs 16 residues. Germline V gives CDR1 SGHNT, CDR2 YYREEE (reference sequence). The ends lost 2 bases at V and 7 bases at J; junction bases unmatched: 9. The CDR3 DNA follows: TGTGCCAGCAGCTTAGGCCTAGCGGGAGTGGAAAATGAGCAGTTCTTC. Protein: CASSLGLAGVENEQFF.

This clone is a singleton in its sample. The chain combines TRBV27 with TRBJ1-1; D gene uncertain. Trimming removed 3 bases from V and 5 bases from J, with 13 bases in between. Germline lookup yields CDR1 MNHEY and CDR2 SMNVEV (reference sequence). CDR3 size: 14 residues. CDR3 residues: CASSLGGVGTEAFF. The CDR3 nucleotides read TGTGCCAGCAGTTTGGGAGGTGTGGGGACTGAAGCTTTCTTT.

This chain connects TRBV10-2 to TRBJ1-5; 8 bases map to TRBD1. V dropped 6 bases and J dropped 3; count of bases not matched to a gene: 7. This CDR3 comprises 15 residues. Germline values: CDR1 WSHSY, CDR2 SAAADI. This chain's CDR3 is CASRRQGSANQPQHF. The CDR3 nucleotides are TGCGCCAGCAGGCGACAGGGGTCCGCCAATCAGCCCCAGCATTTT.

V usage is TRBV11-2 and J usage is TRBJ2-4; TRBD2 matches at 9 bases. CDR3 length: 19 residues. Germline CDR1 SGHAT, CDR2 FQNNGV. With 3 bases clipped from V and 0 bases from J, the junction kept 12 bases outside the gene matches. The CDR3 protein is CASSFRSGRLDLAKNIQYF. In nucleotides, the CDR3 is TGTGCCAGCAGCTTTAGGAGCGGGAGGCTAGACCTAGCCAAAAACATTCAGTACTTC. The full variable domain, rest sourced from reference TRBV11-2 and TRBJ2-4, is EAGVAQSPRYKIIEKRQSVAFWCNPISGHATLYWYQQILGQGPKLLIQFQNNGVVDDSQLPKDRFSAERLKGVDSTLKIQPAKLEDSAVYLCASSFRSGRLDLAKNIQYFGAGTRLSVL.

This chain joins TRBV5-8 and TRBJ1-1; a possible D gene is TRBD1 (6 bases). The V gene's germline CDR1 is SGHTS and CDR2 YDEGEE. V was clipped by 4 bases and J by 1 base, with 14 bases between them. CDR3 size: 15 residues. In DNA form, the CDR3 reads TGTGCCAGCAGCCACATACACAGGGAGAACACTGAAGCTTTCTTT. It translates to CASSHIHRENTEAFF.

The chain uses TRBV10-3 and TRBJ1-5, with D uncertain. The CDR3 is 13 amino acids. Germline assignment: CDR1 ENHRY and CDR2 SYGVKD. Between the trimmed V and J ends, which lost 7 bases and 6 bases, there was a span of 13 bases. The CDR3 DNA follows: TGTGCCATCACGGGTAAAATAGGTCAGCCCCAGCATTTT. This codes for CAITGKIGQPQHF.

The rearrangement links TRBV14 to TRBJ1-2; TRBD1 is a possible D gene (5 bases). The V gene lost 0 bases and the J gene lost 7 bases, with 15 bases spanning the gap. The CDR3 loop spans 15 amino acids. Germline CDR1 is SGHDN and CDR2 is FVKESK. CDR3 protein: CASSQEGTGRGGYTF. The CDR3 DNA is TGTGCCAGCAGCCAAGAAGGCACAGGACGAGGTGGCTACACCTTC.

The chain joins TRBV2 to TRBJ2-7; unclear D gene. V lost 7 bases to trimming and J lost 0 bases, with 7 bases between them. Germline V gene sequence: CDR1 SNHLY, CDR2 FYNNEI. This CDR3 has 12 amino acids. The CDR3 is CASTIGSYEQYV. In nucleotides, the CDR3 is TGTGCCAGCACGATCGGCTCCTACGAGCAGTACGTC.

The chain has TRBV9 and TRBJ2-2, with a weak D call TRBD1 (5 bases). The CDR3 length is 16 residues. Germline CDR1 reads SGDLS; CDR2 reads YYNGEE. The V gene lost 4 bases and the J gene lost 3 bases, with 16 bases spanning the gap. CDR3 in DNA: TGTGCCAGCAGCATTGCCGACAGTCGAGACACCGGGGAGCTGTTTTTT. Its translation is CASSIADSRDTGELFF.